The present T cell receptor (beta chain) was sequenced within a study of blood T cell repertoires in COVID-19 (dated by TCRdb to 2018 to 2020). In the study overall: Samples from collaborators originated in the United States, Italy and Spain and spanned both the acute and convalescent phases of COVID-19. Subjects who had been exposed to COVID-19, were actively infected with it, or had recovered from it provided the deeply sampled blood TCRbeta repertoires that made up the dataset. The repertoires were released in a freely available public database intended as a resource for research on the immune response to SARS-CoV-2. The prospective study material was composed of cDNA or gDNA derived from T cells, B-cell-depleted T cells, or PBMCs. Where available, HLA class I and class II types were taken from metadata supplied by the sample provider and were not determined by assay-based typing. The sample metadata nearly always contained a de-identified subject ID, COVID-19 status, age in years and sex. The samples were drawn from two sources: the first 160 participants of the ongoing ImmuneRACE study, and fewer than 1,500 subjects contributed by 6 global collaborators. General findings and caveats noted by the study authors: The quantity of clinical and demographic metadata differed by source and by participant and was supplied without curation.

CDR1 and CDR2 are drawn from the germline V gene (reference sequence): MNHEY, SMNVEV. V and J are truncated by 5 bases and 0 bases respectively, leaving an intervening sequence of 15 bases. The CDR3 sequence holds 16 residues, the cysteine and phenylalanine included. Only the CDR3 region is kept as DNA, spanning 48 bases read in frame from base 1. This clone has a handful of counts. What antigen it recognizes has not been identified. Per-nucleotide qualities are absent, and no much larger clonotype sits a single base away. Each collaborating institution followed its own protocols to collect whole blood in K2EDTA tubes. Collaborator samples were shipped for TCRbeta analysis as frozen whole blood, isolated PBMCs, or DNA extracted from either sample type. TCRbeta CDR3 regions were amplified from genomic DNA using the immunoSEQ Assay, a bias-controlled multiplex PCR. The study's own analysis went as follows. The number of nucleated cells in each sample was estimated by amplification of reference gene primers within the assay. Sequence reads were collapsed and filtered to measure the absolute abundance of every unique TCRbeta CDR3 rearrangement. Productive Simpson clonality was computed per sample as the square root of Simpson's diversity index over productive rearrangements. The source is immuneACCESS, and TCRdb retained only in-frame sequences with V and J called. Part of the clones is not carried over; for the studies checked, unresolved V genes explain less than half of this, and the remainder is unexplained. D and trimming come from the DNA, and the V and J calls and clone size come from that table. The sample contains fewer than 45,000 clones, more than 70% of them found a single time. The top ten constitute 25% to 35% of the sample.

This clonotype originated in a man in his 60s with acute or convalescent COVID-19. The chain couples TRBV27 to TRBJ2-3, with TRBD1 as a weak D call on 6 bases. Input material: peripheral blood. The CDR3 loop reads CASSPRTVLSTDTQYF. In nucleotides, the sequence is TGTGCCAGCAGTCCCCGGACAGTCTTGAGCACAGATACGCAGTATTTT.